This T cell receptor (beta chain) was documented in a study of blood T cell repertoires in COVID-19 (TCRdb year 2020). In the study overall: The collaborator samples originated in the United States, Italy and Spain and spanned the acute and convalescent phases of COVID-19. The prospective study material was composed of cDNA or gDNA derived from T cells, B-cell-depleted T cells, or PBMCs. Subjects who had been exposed to COVID-19, were actively infected with it, or had recovered from it provided the deeply sampled blood TCRbeta repertoires that made up the dataset. A freely available public database, intended as a resource for researchers studying the immune response to SARS-CoV-2, is where the repertoires were released. The samples were drawn from two sources: the first 160 participants of the ongoing ImmuneRACE study, and over 950 subjects contributed by 6 global collaborators. Nearly every sample came with metadata listing a de-identified subject ID, COVID-19 status, age in years and sex. Where available, HLA class I and class II types were taken from metadata supplied by the sample provider and were not determined by assay-based typing.

Broader findings and caveats from the paper: The amount of clinical and demographic metadata varied by source and participant and was provided uncurated.

Points on this clone: The antigen this receptor binds is unknown. No much larger clonotype is one base removed from it; base qualities were not supplied.

The immunoSEQ Assay, a bias-controlled multiplex PCR, was used to amplify TCRbeta CDR3 regions from genomic DNA. As for how the authors treated the data: The number of nucleated cells in each sample was estimated by amplification of reference gene primers within the assay. To quantify the absolute abundance of each unique TCRbeta CDR3 rearrangement, sequence reads were collapsed and filtered. For each sample, productive Simpson clonality was calculated as the square root of Simpson's diversity index across productive rearrangements. Entries here come from immuneACCESS through TCRdb and include only in-frame sequences with V and J called. Some clones fail to appear in such tables; in the studies checked, an unresolved V gene covers under half of the shortfall, and the cause of the remainder is unknown. V and J calls and clone size come straight from that table; D and trimming were deduced from the DNA. The sample records tens of thousands of clones, 65% to 80% of which are singletons. The ten biggest clones cover about 30% of the sample.

Trimming removed 5 bases from V and 0 bases from J, leaving 14 bases between the germline ends. The germline V gene (reference sequence) gives CDR1 as SSHAT and CDR2 as FNYEAQ. From cysteine to phenylalanine, the CDR3 is 16 amino acids long. Left in the record is the CDR3 DNA by itself, 48 bases read in frame from the first base. The collaborating institutions used their own protocols to collect whole blood in K2EDTA tubes. For TCRbeta analysis, collaborators shipped samples as frozen whole blood, isolated PBMCs, or DNA extracted from either of those sample types. Sequenced input: peripheral blood. This sequence originates from a man aged 55 to 70 with active or convalescent COVID-19. The rearranged segments are TRBV7-7 and TRBJ2-1, with TRBD1 as a weak D call on 5 bases. The DNA is as follows: TGTGCCAGCAGCCCTTCAGTGACAGTCTCCTACAATGAGCAGTTCTTC. The resulting protein is CASSPSVTVSYNEQFF.